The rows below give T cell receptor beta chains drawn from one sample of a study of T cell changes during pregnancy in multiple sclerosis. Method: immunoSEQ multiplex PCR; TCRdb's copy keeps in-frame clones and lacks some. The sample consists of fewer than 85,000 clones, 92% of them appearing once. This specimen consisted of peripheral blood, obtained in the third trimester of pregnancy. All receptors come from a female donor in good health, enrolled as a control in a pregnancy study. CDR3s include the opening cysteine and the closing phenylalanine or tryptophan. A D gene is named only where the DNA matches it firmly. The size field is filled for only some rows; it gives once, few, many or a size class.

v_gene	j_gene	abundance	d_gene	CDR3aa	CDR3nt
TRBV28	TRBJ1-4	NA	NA	CASSPLGTRYATNEKLFF	TGTGCCAGCAGTCCGTTAGGGACAAGATATGCAACTAATGAAAAACTGTTTTTT
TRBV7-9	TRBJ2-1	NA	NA	CASRRDRYNEQFF	TGTGCCAGCAGGCGGGACAGATACAATGAGCAGTTCTTC
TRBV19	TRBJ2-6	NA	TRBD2	CASSTGGGLSGANVLTF	TGTGCCAGTAGCACGGGGGGGGGTCTCTCTGGGGCCAACGTCCTGACTTTC
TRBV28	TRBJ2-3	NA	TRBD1	CASSLLDRGKEADTQYF	TGTGCCAGCAGTTTACTCGACAGGGGGAAAGAGGCAGATACGCAGTATTTT
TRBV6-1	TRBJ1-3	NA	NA	CASSGKQQGSSGNTIYF	TGTGCCAGCAGTGGCAAACAGCAGGGATCCTCTGGAAACACCATATATTTT
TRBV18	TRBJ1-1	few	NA	CASSPQDDNTEAFF	TGTGCCAGCTCACCTCAGGATGACAACACTGAAGCTTTCTTT
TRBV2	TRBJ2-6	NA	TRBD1	CAAGTGEYWANVLTF	TGTGCCGCCGGGACAGGGGAGTACTGGGCCAACGTCCTGACTTTC
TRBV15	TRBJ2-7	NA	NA	CATSRDLRDRYYEQYF	TGTGCCACCAGCAGAGATTTAAGAGACAGATACTACGAGCAGTACTTC
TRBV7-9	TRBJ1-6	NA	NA	CASSFNPYNSPLHF	TGTGCCAGCAGCTTTAATCCCTATAATTCACCCCTCCACTTT
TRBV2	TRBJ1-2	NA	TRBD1	CASSQMTGNYGYTF	TGTGCCAGCAGCCAAATGACAGGGAACTATGGCTACACCTTC
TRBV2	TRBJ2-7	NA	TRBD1	CASRIQGTVGYEQYF	TGTGCCAGCAGGATACAGGGGACGGTGGGGTACGAGCAGTACTTC
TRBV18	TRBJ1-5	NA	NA	CASSPVQISNQPQHF	TGTGCCAGCTCACCGGTTCAGATTAGCAATCAGCCCCAGCATTTT
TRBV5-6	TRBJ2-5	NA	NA	CASSLSGDGVETQYF	TGTGCCAGCAGCTTGTCCGGGGATGGGGTCGAGACCCAGTACTTC
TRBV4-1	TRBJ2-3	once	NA	CASSQVRGTQYF	TGCGCCAGCAGCCAAGTTCGGGGAACGCAGTATTTT
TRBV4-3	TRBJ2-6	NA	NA	CASSQDPSGANVLTF	TGCGCCAGCAGCCAAGATCCCTCGGGGGCCAACGTCCTGACTTTC
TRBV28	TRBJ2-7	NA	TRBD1	CASSSGQGYEQYF	TGTGCCAGCAGTTCGGGACAGGGGTACGAGCAGTACTTC
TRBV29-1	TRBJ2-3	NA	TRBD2	CSTEGTTTDTQYF	TGCAGCACTGAGGGGACTACCACAGATACGCAGTATTTT
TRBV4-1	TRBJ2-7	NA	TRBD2	CASSQEKKRGVTEQYF	TGCGCCAGCAGCCAAGAAAAGAAGCGGGGGGTTACGGAGCAGTACTTC
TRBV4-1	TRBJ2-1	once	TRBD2	CASSLLAGNQFF	TGCGCCAGCAGCCTACTAGCGGGAAATCAGTTCTTC
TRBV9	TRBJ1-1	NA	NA	CASSEGNWGTEAFF	TGTGCCAGCAGCGAGGGGAATTGGGGCACTGAAGCTTTCTTT
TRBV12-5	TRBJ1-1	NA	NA	CASGLGGSGAFF	TGTGCTAGTGGTTTGGGCGGATCGGGAGCTTTCTTT
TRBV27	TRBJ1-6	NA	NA	CASSYAGDNSPLHF	TGTGCCAGCAGTTATGCAGGGGATAATTCACCCCTCCACTTT
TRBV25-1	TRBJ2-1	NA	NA	CASSGGLDRNEQFF	TGTGCCAGCAGTGGCGGGCTAGATAGAAATGAGCAGTTCTTC
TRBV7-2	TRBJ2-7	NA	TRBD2	CASTLLLAGGHEQYF	TGTGCCAGCACCCTTTTACTAGCGGGAGGGCATGAGCAGTACTTC
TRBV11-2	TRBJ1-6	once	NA	CASSFTGGGNSPLHF	TGTGCCAGCAGCTTTACCGGGGGTGGAAATTCACCCCTCCACTTT
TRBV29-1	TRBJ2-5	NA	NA	CSSKGGAEETQYF	TGCAGCTCAAAAGGGGGGGCCGAAGAGACCCAGTACTTC
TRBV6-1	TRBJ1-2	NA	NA	CASSEEGRGPDYGYTF	TGTGCCAGCAGTGAAGAAGGGAGAGGGCCAGACTATGGCTACACCTTC
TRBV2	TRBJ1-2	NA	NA	CASSPGSKGYTF	TGTGCCAGCAGCCCAGGATCTAAGGGCTACACCTTC
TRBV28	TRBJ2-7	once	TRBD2	CASTLLTSGGNEQYF	TGTGCCAGCACCTTATTGACTAGCGGGGGCAACGAGCAGTACTTC
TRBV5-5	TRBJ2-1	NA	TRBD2	CASSLSGTSGYEQFF	TGTGCCAGCAGCTTGTCTGGGACTAGCGGCTATGAGCAGTTCTTC
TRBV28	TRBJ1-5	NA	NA	CASSFRRRAANQPQHF	TGTGCCAGCAGTTTCAGGAGGAGGGCCGCGAATCAGCCCCAGCATTTT
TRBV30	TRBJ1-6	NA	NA	CAWRLQGFMSPLHF	TGTGCCTGGAGGCTCCAGGGGTTTATGTCACCCCTCCACTTT
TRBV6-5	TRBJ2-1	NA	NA	CASSYSLFSGGQFF	TGTGCCAGCAGTTACTCGCTTTTTAGCGGCGGGCAGTTCTTC
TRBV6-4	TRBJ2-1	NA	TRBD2	CASTSEAGVNNEQFF	TGTGCCAGCACCTCCGAAGCGGGAGTGAACAATGAGCAGTTCTTC
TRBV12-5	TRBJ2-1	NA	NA	CASGWGGRGSSYNEQFF	TGTGCTAGTGGTTGGGGGGGGCGCGGGAGCTCCTACAATGAGCAGTTCTTC
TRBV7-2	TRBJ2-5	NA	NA	CAGGRYQETQYF	TGTGCAGGCGGTCGGTACCAAGAGACCCAGTACTTC
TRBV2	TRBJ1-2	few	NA	CASSDRGWSYTF	TGTGCCAGCAGTGATAGGGGATGGAGCTACACCTTC
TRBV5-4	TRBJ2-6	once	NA	CASSETPSGANVLTF	TGTGCCAGCAGCGAGACTCCCTCTGGGGCCAACGTCCTGACTTTC
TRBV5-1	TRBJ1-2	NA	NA	CASSLEWAQYGYTF	TGCGCCAGCAGCTTGGAGTGGGCCCAGTATGGCTACACCTTC
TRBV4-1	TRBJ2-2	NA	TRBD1	CASSHRTGKSGELFF	TGCGCCAGCAGCCACCGGACAGGGAAGTCCGGGGAGCTGTTTTTT
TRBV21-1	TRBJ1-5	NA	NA	CASSKARQGMRNQPQHF	TGTGCCAGCAGCAAGGCACGACAGGGAATGAGAAATCAGCCCCAGCATTTT
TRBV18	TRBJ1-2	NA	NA	CASSPRGGLNYGYTF	TGTGCCAGCTCACCTCGGGGTGGGCTCAACTATGGCTACACCTTC
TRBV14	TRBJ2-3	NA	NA	CASSDGLRNSDTQYF	TGTGCCAGCAGCGATGGACTGAGGAATTCAGATACGCAGTATTTT